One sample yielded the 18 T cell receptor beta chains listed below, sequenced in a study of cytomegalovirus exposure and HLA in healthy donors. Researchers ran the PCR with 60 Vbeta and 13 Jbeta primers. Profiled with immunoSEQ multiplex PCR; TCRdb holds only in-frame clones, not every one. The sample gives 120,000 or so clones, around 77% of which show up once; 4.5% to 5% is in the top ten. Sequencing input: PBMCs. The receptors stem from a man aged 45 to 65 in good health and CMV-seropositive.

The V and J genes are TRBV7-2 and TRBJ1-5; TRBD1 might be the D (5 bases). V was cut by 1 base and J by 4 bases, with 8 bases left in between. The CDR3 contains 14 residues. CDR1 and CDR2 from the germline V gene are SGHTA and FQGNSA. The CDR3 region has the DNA TGTGCCAGCAGCTTAGGGGGGGAAAATCAGCCCCAGCATTTT. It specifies CASSLGGENQPQHF.

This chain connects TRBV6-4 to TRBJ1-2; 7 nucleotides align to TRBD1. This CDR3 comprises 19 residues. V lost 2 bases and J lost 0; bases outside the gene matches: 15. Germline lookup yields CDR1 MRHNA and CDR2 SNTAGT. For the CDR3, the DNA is TGTGCCAGCAGTGACCCATTCGGGGAGGACAGGAGGACTAACTATGGCTACACCTTC. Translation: CASSDPFGEDRRTNYGYTF.

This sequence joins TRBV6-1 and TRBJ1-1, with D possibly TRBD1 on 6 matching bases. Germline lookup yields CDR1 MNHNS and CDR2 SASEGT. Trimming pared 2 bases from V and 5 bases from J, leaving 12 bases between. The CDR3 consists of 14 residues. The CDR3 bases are TGTGCCAGCAGTGAAACAGGGTTTGGGACTGAAGCTTTCTTT. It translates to CASSETGFGTEAFF.

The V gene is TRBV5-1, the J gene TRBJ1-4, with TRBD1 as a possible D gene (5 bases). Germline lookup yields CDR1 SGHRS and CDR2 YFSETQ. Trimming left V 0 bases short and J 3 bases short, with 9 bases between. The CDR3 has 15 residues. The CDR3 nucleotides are TGCGCCAGCAGCTTGGGGGGGGAGGCTAATGAAAAACTGTTTTTT. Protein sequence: CASSLGGEANEKLFF.

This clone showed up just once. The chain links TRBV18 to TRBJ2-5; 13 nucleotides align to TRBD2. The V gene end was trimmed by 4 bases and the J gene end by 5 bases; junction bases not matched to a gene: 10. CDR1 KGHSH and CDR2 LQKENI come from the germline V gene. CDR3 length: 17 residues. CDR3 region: CASSLRTSGSLGETQYF. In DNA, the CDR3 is TGTGCCAGCTCACTACGGACTAGCGGGAGTCTGGGGGAGACCCAGTACTTC.

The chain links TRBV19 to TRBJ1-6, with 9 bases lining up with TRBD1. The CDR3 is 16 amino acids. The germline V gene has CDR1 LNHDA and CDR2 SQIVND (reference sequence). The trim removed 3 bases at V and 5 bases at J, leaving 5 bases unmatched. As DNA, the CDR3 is TGTGCCAGTAGTATTTCCAGGGACAGGGATAATTCACCCCTCCACTTT. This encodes CASSISRDRDNSPLHF.

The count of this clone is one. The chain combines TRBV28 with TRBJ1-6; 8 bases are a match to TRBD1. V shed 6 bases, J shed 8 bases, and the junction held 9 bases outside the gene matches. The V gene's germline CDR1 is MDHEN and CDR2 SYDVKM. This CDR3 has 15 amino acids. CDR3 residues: CASSPGTGIDSPLHF. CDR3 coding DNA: TGTGCCAGCAGCCCCGGGACAGGCATTGATTCACCCCTCCACTTT.

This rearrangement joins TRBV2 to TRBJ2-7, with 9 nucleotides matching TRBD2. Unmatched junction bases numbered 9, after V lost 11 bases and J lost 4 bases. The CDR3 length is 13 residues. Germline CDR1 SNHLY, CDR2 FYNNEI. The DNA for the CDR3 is TGTGCCTCTCTAAGGAGCGGGAGGTACGAGCAGTACTTC. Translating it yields CASLRSGRYEQYF. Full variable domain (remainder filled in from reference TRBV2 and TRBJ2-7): EPEVTQTPSHQVTQMGQEVILRCVPISNHLYFYWYRQILGQKVEFLVSFYNNEISEKSEIFDDQFSVERPDGSNFTLKIRSTKLEDSAMYFCASLRSGRYEQYFGPGTRLTVT.

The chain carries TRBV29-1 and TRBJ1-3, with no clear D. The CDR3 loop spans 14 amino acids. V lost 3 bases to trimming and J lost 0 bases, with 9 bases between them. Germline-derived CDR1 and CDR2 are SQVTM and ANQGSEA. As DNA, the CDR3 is TGCAGCGTTGAGTCGGGGAGCTCTGGAAACACCATATATTTT. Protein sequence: CSVESGSSGNTIYF.

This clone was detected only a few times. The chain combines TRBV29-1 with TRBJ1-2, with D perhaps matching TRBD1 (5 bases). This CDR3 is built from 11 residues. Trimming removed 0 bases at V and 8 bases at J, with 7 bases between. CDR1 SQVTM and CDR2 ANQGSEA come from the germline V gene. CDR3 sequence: CSVEDRAGYTF. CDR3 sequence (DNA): TGCAGCGTTGAAGACAGGGCCGGCTACACCTTC.

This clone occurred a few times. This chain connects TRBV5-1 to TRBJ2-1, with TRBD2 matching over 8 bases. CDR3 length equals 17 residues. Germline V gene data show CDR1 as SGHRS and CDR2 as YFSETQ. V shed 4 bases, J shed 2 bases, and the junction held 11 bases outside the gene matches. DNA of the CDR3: TGCGCCAGCAGCGGCCGCGAGACGCGGGAGGCCTACAATGAGCAGTTCTTC. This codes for CASSGRETREAYNEQFF.

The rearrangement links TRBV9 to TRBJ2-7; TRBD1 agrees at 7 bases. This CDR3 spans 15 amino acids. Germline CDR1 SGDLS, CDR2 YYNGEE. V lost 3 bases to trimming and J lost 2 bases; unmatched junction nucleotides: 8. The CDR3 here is CASSAGQKPTYEQYF. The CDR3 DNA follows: TGTGCCAGCAGCGCGGGACAGAAGCCCACCTACGAGCAGTACTTC.

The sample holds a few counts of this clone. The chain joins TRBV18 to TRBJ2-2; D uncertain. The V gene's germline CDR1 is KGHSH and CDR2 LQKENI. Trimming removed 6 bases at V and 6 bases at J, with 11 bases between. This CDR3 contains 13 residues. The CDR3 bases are TGTGCCAGCTCCACCTTAGTTCCCGGGGAGCTGTTTTTT. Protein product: CASSTLVPGELFF. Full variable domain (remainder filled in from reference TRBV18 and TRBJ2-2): NAGVMQNPRHLVRRRGQEARLRCSPMKGHSHVYWYRQLPEEGLKFMVYLQKENIIDESGMPKERFSAEFPKEGPSILRIQQVVRGDSAAYFCASSTLVPGELFFGEGSRLTVL.

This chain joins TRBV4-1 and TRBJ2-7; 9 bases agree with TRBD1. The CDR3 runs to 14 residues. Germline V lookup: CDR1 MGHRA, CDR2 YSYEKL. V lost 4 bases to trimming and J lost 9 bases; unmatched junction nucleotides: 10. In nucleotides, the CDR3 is TGCGCCAGCAGCCCGGGGACAGGGAGAGGAGGGCAGTACTTC. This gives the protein CASSPGTGRGGQYF.

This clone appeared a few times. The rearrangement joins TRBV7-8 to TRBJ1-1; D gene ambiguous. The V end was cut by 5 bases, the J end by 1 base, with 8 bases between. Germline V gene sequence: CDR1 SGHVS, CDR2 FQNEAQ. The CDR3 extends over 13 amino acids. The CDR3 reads CASSSGRNTEAFF. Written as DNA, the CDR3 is TGTGCCAGCAGCAGCGGGAGGAACACTGAAGCTTTCTTT.

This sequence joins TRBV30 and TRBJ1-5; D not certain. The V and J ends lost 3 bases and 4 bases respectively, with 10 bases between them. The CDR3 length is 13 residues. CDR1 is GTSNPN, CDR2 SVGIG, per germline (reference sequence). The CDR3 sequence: CAWSYGGNQPQHF. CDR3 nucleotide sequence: TGTGCCTGGAGCTATGGCGGGAATCAGCCCCAGCATTTT.

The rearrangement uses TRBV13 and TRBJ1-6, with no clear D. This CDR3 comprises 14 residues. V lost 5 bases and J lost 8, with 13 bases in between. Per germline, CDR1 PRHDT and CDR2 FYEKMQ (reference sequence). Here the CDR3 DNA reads TGTGCCAGCAGCCAGCCGGGGTTTGATTCACCCCTCCACTTT. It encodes CASSQPGFDSPLHF. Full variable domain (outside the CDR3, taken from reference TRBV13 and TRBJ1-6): AAGVIQSPRHLIKEKRETATLKCYPIPRHDTVYWYQQGPGQDPQFLISFYEKMQSDKGSIPDRFSAQQFSDYHSELNMSSLELGDSALYFCASSQPGFDSPLHFGNGTRLTVT.

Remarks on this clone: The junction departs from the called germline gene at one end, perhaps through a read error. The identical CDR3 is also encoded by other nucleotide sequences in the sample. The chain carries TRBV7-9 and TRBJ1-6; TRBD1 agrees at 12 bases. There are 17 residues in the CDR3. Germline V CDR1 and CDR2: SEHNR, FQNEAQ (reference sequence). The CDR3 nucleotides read TGTGCCAGCAGCTCGGGGACAGGGGGCATCTATAATTCCCCCCTCCACTTT. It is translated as CASSSGTGGIYNSPLHF. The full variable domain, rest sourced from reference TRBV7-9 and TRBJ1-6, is DTGVSQNPRHKITKRGQNVTFRCDPISEHNRLYWYRQTLGQGPEFLTYFQNEAQLEKSRLLSDRFSAERPKGSFSTLEIQRTEQGDSAMYLCASSSGTGGIYNSPLHFGNGTRLTVT.